This T cell receptor beta chain is drawn from a study of blood T cell repertoires in COVID-19. Repertoires were generated with immunoSEQ multiplex PCR, while TCRdb's copy carries only in-frame clones and drops some. The repertoire holds tens of thousands of clones, with approximately 90% as singletons. Germline loops: CDR1 SGDLS, CDR2 YYNGEE. Trimming shortened V by 0 bases and J by 6 bases, and 12 bases separated the two germline ends. This CDR3 has 14 amino acids. The sequence was collected from a man aged 35-49 years with active COVID-19. Sequenced sample: peripheral blood. The chain has TRBV9 and TRBJ1-2, with no clear D. The CDR3, as DNA: TGTGCCAGCAGCGTAGCTACGACAATGGATGGCTACACCTTC. Residues: CASSVATTMDGYTF.